The clone carrying this T cell receptor beta chain came up a few times. Hyperthyroidism patients were newly diagnosed, ill under 2 months, and aged 18 to 65 years. This CDR3 has 14 residues. Trimming took 8 bases from V and 6 from J, leaving 19 bases between them. Germline assignment: CDR1 SNHLY and CDR2 FYNNEI. The data stem from a study of Graves' ophthalmopathy and Graves' hyperthyroidism. Study in general: Peripheral blood was collected at initial diagnosis, before any treatment.

TCR beta CDR3 regions were amplified from RNA transcripts. First-round RT-PCR relied on HTBI primers, and a second-round multiplex PCR came next. TCRdb fed the multiplex PCR reads into MiXCR, producing one record per CDR3 protein. This sample has about 390,000 distinct CDR3 sequences; 15% to 19% occur once, and the top ten carry 5.5% to 7%. This clonotype was sampled from a woman between 18 and 29 years old with stable Graves' hyperthyroidism. This chain links TRBV2 with TRBJ1-2, with D possibly matching TRBD1 (5 bases). Sequenced input: peripheral blood. The CDR3 sequence is CASSVDGGWNGYTF. In DNA form, the CDR3 reads TGTGCCAGCTCCGTTGATGGGGGGTGGAATGGCTACACCTTC.